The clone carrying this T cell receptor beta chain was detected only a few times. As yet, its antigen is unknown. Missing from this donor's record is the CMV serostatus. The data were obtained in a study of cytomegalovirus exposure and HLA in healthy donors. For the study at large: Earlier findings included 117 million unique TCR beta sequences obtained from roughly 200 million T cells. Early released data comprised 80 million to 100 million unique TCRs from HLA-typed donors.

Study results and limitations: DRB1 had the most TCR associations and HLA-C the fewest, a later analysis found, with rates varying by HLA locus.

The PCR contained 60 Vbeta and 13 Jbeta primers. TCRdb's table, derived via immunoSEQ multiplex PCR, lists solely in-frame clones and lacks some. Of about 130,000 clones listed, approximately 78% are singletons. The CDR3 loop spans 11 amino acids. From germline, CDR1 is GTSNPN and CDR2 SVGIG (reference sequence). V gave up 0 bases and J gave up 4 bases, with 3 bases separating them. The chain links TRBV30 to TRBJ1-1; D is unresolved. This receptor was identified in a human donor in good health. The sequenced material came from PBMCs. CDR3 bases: TGTGCCTGGAGTGTACTCACTGAAGCTTTCTTT. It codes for CAWSVLTEAFF.